The clone carrying this TCR beta chain has only one observation. Its antigen remains unidentified. The CDR3 runs 15 residues. The J segment lost 5 bases and the V segment lost 4 bases, leaving 9 bases of the junction unmatched. Germline-derived CDR1 and CDR2 are SGHRS and YFSETQ. This entry comes from a study of vaccination and CD4 T cells after COVID-19. Sample treatment: approximately 11-day PBMC culture with coronavirus spike peptide pools or control peptides (ViraFEST assay). Prior to the COVID-19 pandemic (2011-2018), the unexposed donor's CD4+ T cells were collected. At the Johns Hopkins FTIC core, DNA taken from cultured CD4+ T cells was sequenced by way of the Oncomine TCR Beta short-read assay. Cultures of CD4+ T cells served as the source for extracting genomic DNA. Using its own MiXCR run on the PCR reads, TCRdb lists one record per CDR3 protein. The sample lists some 5,400 distinct CDR3 sequences, about 40% occurring once.

The chain employs TRBV5-1 and TRBJ1-1; 9 bases match TRBD1. The clonotype comes from a human donor in good health. Sequenced sample: CD4+ T cells from blood, cultured in vitro. DNA for the CDR3: TGCGCCAGCAGCCTGGACAGGGGTGTCGTTACTGAAGCTTTCTTT. Protein sequence: CASSLDRGVVTEAFF. Together with reference TRBV5-1 and TRBJ1-1, the CDR3 gives the full variable domain: KAGVTQTPRYLIKTRGQQVTLSCSPISGHRSVSWYQQTPGQGLQFLFEYFSETQRNKGNFPGRFSGRQFSNSRSEMNVSTLELGDSALYLCASSLDRGVVTEAFFGQGTRLTVV.